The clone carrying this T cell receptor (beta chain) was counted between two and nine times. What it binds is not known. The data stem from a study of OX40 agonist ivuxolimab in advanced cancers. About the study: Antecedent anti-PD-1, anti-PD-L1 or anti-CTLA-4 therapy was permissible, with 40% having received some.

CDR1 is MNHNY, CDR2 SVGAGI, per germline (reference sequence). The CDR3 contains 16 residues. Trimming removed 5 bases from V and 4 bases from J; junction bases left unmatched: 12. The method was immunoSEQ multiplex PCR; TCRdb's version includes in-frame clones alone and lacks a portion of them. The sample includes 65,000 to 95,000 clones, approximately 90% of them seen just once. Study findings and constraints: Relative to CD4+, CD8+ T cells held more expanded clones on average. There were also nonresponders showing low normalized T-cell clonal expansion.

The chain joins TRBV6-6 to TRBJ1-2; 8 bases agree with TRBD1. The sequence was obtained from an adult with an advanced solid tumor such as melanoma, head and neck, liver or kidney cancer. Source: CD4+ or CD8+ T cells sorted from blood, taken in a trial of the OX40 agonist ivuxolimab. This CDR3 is CASSGRSGGAGYGYTF. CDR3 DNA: TGTGCCAGCAGTGGAAGGTCAGGGGGCGCGGGCTATGGCTACACCTTC.